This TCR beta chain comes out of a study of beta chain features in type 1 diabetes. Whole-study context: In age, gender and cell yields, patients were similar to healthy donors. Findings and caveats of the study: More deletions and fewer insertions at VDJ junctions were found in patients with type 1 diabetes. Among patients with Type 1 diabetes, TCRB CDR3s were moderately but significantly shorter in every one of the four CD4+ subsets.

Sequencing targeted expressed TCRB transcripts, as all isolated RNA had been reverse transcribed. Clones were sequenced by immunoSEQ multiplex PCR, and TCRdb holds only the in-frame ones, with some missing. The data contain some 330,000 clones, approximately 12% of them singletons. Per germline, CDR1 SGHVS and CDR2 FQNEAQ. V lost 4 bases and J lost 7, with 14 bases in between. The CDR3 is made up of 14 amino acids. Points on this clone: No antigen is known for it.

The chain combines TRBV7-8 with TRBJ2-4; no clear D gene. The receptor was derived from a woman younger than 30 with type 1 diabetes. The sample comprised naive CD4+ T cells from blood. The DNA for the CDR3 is TGTGCCAGCAGCTATGGGCCGCTTGTTAACATTCAGTACTTC. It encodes CASSYGPLVNIQYF.